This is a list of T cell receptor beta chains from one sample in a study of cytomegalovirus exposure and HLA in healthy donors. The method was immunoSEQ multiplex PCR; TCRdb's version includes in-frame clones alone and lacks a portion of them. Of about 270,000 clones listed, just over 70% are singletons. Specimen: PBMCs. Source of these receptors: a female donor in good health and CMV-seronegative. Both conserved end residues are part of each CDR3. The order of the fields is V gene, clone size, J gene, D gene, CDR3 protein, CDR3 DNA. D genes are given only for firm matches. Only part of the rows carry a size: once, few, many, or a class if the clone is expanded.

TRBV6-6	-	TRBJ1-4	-	CASSYDGGAREKLFF	TGTGCCAGCAGTTACGACGGCGGGGCTAGGGAAAAACTGTTTTTT
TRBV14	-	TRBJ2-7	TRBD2	CASSQVGLSTSYEQYF	TGTGCCAGCAGCCAAGTGGGACTATCTACCTCCTACGAGCAGTACTTC
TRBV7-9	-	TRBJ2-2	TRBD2	CASSLKREGPGELFF	TGTGCCAGCAGCTTAAAGCGGGAGGGCCCCGGGGAGCTGTTTTTT
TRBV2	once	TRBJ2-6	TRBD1	CASSRDRAGANVLTF	TGTGCCAGCTCTCGGGACAGGGCTGGGGCCAACGTCCTGACTTTC
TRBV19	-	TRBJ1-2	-	CATDSVYGYTF	TGTGCCACCGACAGCGTCTATGGCTACACCTTC
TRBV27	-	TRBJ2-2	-	CASSGRVTGELFF	TGTGCCAGCAGCGGGAGAGTCACCGGGGAGCTGTTTTTT
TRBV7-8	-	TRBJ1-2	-	CASSLEGLGLNYGYTF	TGTGCCAGCAGCTTAGAAGGTCTGGGGCTTAACTATGGCTACACCTTC
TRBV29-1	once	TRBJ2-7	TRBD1	CSVWGQGDYEQYF	TGCAGCGTCTGGGGACAGGGGGACTACGAGCAGTACTTC
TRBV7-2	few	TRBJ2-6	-	CASGYSGANVLTF	TGTGCCTCCGGGTACTCTGGGGCCAACGTCCTGACTTTC
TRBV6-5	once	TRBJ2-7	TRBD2	CASSPSGIEQYF	TGTGCCAGCAGCCCTAGCGGGATCGAGCAGTACTTC
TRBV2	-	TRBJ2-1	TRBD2	CASTSGRASTSNEQFF	TGTGCCAGCACTAGCGGGAGGGCCTCCACCTCCAATGAGCAGTTCTTC
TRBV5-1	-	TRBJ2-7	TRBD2	CASGGTSGTSREQYF	TGCGCCAGCGGGGGGACTAGCGGGACCTCGAGGGAGCAGTACTTC
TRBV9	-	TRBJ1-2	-	CASSVPGIYGYTF	TGTGCCAGCAGCGTCCCGGGGATATATGGCTACACCTTC
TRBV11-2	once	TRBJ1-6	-	CASSLVNSPLHF	TGTGCCAGCAGCTTAGTAAATTCACCCCTCCACTTT
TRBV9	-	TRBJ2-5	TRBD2	CASSAGTSGSWEETQYF	TGTGCCAGCAGCGCCGGGACTAGCGGGAGTTGGGAAGAGACCCAGTACTTC
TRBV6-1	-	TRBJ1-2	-	CASSEALRGGLRGYTF	TGTGCCAGCAGTGAAGCGCTGAGAGGTGGACTGAGAGGCTACACCTTC
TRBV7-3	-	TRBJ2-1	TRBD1	CASSGKGQGSGEQFF	TGTGCCAGCAGCGGGAAGGGACAGGGGAGTGGTGAGCAGTTCTTC
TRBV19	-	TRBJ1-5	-	CASSIVTGQSKPQPQHF	TGTGCCAGTAGTATAGTGACTGGCCAATCTAAACCTCAGCCCCAGCATTTT
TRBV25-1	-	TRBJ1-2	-	CARRRLAPVRYGYTF	TGTGCCAGAAGAAGACTCGCCCCGGTGCGCTATGGCTACACCTTC
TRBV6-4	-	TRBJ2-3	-	CASSEAGGQVDTQYF	TGTGCCAGCAGTGAGGCGGGAGGACAGGTGGATACGCAGTATTTT
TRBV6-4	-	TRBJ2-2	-	CASSDSDSTGELFF	TGTGCCAGCAGTGACTCCGACAGCACCGGGGAGCTGTTTTTT
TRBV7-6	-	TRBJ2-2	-	CASSFRTKGVDTGELFF	TGTGCCAGCAGCTTTCGGACAAAAGGGGTCGACACCGGGGAGCTGTTTTTT
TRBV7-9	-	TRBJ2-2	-	CASSYSGELFF	TGTGCCAGCAGTTATTCCGGGGAGCTGTTTTTT
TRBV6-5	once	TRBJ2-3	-	CASSYSFSSNTQYF	TGTGCCAGCAGTTACTCATTCTCTAGTAATACGCAGTATTTT
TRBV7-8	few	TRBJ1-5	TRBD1	CASSPSDRWAQPQHF	TGTGCCAGCAGCCCCTCGGACAGGTGGGCTCAGCCCCAGCATTTT
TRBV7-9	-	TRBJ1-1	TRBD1	CASSGTAYEAFF	TGTGCCAGCAGCGGGACAGCGTATGAAGCTTTCTTT
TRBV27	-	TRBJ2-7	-	CASRDNYEQYF	TGTGCCAGCAGGGACAACTACGAGCAGTACTTC
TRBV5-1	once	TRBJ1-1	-	CASSLWTTSEGTEAFF	TGCGCCAGCAGCTTGTGGACAACCTCGGAGGGCACTGAAGCTTTCTTT
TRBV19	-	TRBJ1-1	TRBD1	CASSIGGTGGTEAFF	TGTGCCAGTAGTATAGGGGGAACAGGGGGCACTGAAGCTTTCTTT
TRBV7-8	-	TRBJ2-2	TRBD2	CASSPERLAAGELFF	TGTGCCAGCAGCCCCGAGAGGCTAGCGGCCGGGGAGCTGTTTTTT
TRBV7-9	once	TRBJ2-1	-	CASSLAGESYNEQFF	TGTGCCAGCAGCTTAGCGGGAGAGTCTTACAATGAGCAGTTCTTC
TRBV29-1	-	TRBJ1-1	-	CSVLANTEAFF	TGCAGCGTTCTAGCGAACACTGAAGCTTTCTTT
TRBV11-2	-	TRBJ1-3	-	CASSLDRAGSGNTIYF	TGTGCCAGCAGCTTAGACAGGGCCGGTTCTGGAAACACCATATATTTT
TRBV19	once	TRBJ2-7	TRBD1	CASSPYWTGSYEQYF	TGTGCCAGTAGTCCCTACTGGACAGGCTCCTACGAGCAGTACTTC
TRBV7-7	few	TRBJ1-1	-	CASSQVTNTEAFF	TGTGCTAGCAGCCAGGTCACGAACACTGAAGCTTTCTTT
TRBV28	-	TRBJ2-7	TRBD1	CASSLGVTGPYEQYF	TGTGCCAGCAGTTTAGGGGTGACAGGGCCGTACGAGCAGTACTTC
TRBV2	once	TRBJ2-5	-	CASSVRGSLQETQYF	TGTGCCAGCAGTGTAAGGGGGAGCCTCCAAGAGACCCAGTACTTC
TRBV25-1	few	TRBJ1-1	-	CASSEWGKGVAFF	TGTGCCAGCAGTGAATGGGGCAAGGGGGTGGCTTTCTTT
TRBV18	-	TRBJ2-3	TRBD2	CASSPLAGRFSDTQYF	TGTGCCAGCTCACCCCTAGCGGGAAGGTTCTCAGATACGCAGTATTTT
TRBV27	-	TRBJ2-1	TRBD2	CASGTSGGRLEQFF	TGTGCCAGCGGAACTAGCGGGGGGAGACTTGAGCAGTTCTTC
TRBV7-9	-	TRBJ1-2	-	CASSPYDDRLYGYTF	TGTGCCAGCAGTCCTTACGACGACAGGCTCTATGGCTACACCTTC
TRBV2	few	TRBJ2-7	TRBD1	CASSEARQGFSYEQYF	TGTGCCAGCAGTGAAGCCCGACAGGGATTCTCCTACGAGCAGTACTTC
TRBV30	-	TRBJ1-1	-	CAWIYDRRRPEAFF	TGTGCCTGGATTTACGACAGGAGGAGGCCTGAAGCTTTCTTT